This T cell receptor (beta chain) stems from a study of T-cell reconstitution after alpha-beta-depleted transplantation in children. In this sample, this clonotype turned up many times. Unique molecular identifiers were used to barcode this TCRbeta library. In TCRdb, the PCR reads were re-called with MiXCR into one record per CDR3 protein. The sample lists some 350,000 distinct CDR3 sequences; around 10% were seen once. Germline V gene data show CDR1 as DFQATT and CDR2 as SNEGSKA (reference sequence). Trimming cost V 0 bases and J 5 bases, with 14 bases left between them. This CDR3 is built from 14 residues.

This rearrangement joins TRBV20-1 to TRBJ2-7; no definite D call. This TCR came from a human donor who donated a stem cell graft to a child with acute lymphoblastic leukemia. The starting material was PBMCs from the stem cell graft donor, obtained from the stem cell graft. CDR3 sequence (DNA): TGCAGTGCTAGAGACGAGACGATTCTCGACGAGCAGTACTTC. It is translated as CSARDETILDEQYF.